This entry describes one T cell receptor beta chain. Its antigen remains unknown. The repertoire was sequenced with immunoSEQ multiplex PCR; TCRdb's copy has only in-frame clones and lacks some. The profile shows more than 90,000 clones, 85% to 95% of them singletons. Germline loops: CDR1 MNHEY, CDR2 SMNVEV (reference sequence). The CDR3 runs to 12 residues. Between the trimmed V and J ends, which lost 6 bases and 2 bases, there was a span of 7 bases. This entry comes from a study of siplizumab effects on memory and regulatory T cells. Study-level results: On average, nearly 70% of mappable alloreactive CD4+ clones were Treg-derived under siplizumab, against about 25% in controls. Proliferating siplizumab-culture Treg suppressive function went unconfirmed.

The TCR originated in a human donor in good health. J is TRBJ1-2 and V is TRBV27, with D possibly matching TRBD1 (6 bases). Sequences were obtained from non-Treg CD4+ T cells sorted from blood. The chain's CDR3 is CASSGQNYGYTF. The CDR3 DNA sequence: TGTGCCAGCAGCGGACAGAACTATGGCTACACCTTC.